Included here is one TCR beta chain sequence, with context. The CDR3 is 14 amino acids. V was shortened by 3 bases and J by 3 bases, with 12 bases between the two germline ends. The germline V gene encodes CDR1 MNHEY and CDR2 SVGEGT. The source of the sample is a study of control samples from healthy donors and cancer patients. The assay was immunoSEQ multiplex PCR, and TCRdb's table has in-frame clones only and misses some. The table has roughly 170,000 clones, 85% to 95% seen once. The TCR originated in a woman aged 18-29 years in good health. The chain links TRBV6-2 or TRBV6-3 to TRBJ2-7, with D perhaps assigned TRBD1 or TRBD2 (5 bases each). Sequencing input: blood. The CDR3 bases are TGTGCCAGCAGTTATATGGGGACCGGCTACGAGCAGTACTTC. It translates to CASSYMGTGYEQYF.